The present T cell receptor beta chain was sequenced within a study of CD8+ T cells in alopecia areata. RNA extraction and reverse transcription yielded cDNA as sequencing template. The data were produced by immunoSEQ multiplex PCR, yet TCRdb's version contains in-frame clones alone and is incomplete. The repertoire consists of about 150,000 clones, with around 50% occurring once and the leading ten covering roughly 6.7%. The CDR3 totals 15 residues. CDR1 and CDR2 (germline): MNHNY, SVGAGI (reference sequence). Trimming stripped 2 bases from V and 8 bases from J, with 16 bases between. Lesional scalp tissue (obtained by punch biopsy) and peripheral blood were collected from alopecia areata patients.

The sequences come from CD4+ T cells sorted from blood, collected at week 0. This receptor was taken from a human donor with alopecia areata. The chain is built from TRBV6-6 and TRBJ2-1; TRBD1 or TRBD2 may be the D gene (5 bases each). In nucleotides, the CDR3 is TGTGCCAGCAGTTACGGGGGACCCCACACCTATGAGCAGTTCTTC. Amino acids: CASSYGGPHTYEQFF.